The T cell receptor (beta chain) described here comes from a study of blood T cells in healthy people across ages. Points from the study as a whole: Researchers report that TCR beta diversity correlated strongly with naive T cell percentage. Possibly, changes in expanded clonotypes were confounded because donor CMV status was unknown. Per-million-T-cell TCR beta diversity fell roughly linearly with age.

This CDR3 is built from 16 residues. CDR1 and CDR2 from the germline V gene are MNHEY and SVGAGI. V was trimmed by 7 bases and J by 5 bases, leaving 20 bases between them. This clonotype has only one observation. Its target is not known. A second PCR, run for about 6 to 11 cycles, used a sample-barcoded 5' primer plus a J-beta primer mix. Tagging of each cDNA molecule was performed by a template-switch adaptor with 12 random nucleotides. TCRdb reanalysed the 5' RACE reads using MiXCR and keeps one entry per CDR3 protein. The data hold 700,000 to 950,000 distinct CDR3 sequences, with roughly 64% observed a single time.

The clonotype was recovered from a man between 25 and 39 years old in good health. This sequence joins TRBV6-5 and TRBJ2-2; D remains unclear. Sequencing was carried out using blood. CDR3 sequence: CASTLKDPLLTGELFF. The CDR3 nucleotides read TGTGCCAGCACCTTAAAGGATCCTTTATTAACCGGGGAGCTGTTTTTT.